Each of the 24 T cell receptor beta chains below was sequenced from the same sample in a study of T-cell reconstitution after alpha-beta-depleted transplantation in children. Unique molecular identifiers were built into the TCRbeta library. MiXCR, run by TCRdb on the PCR reads, gives a single entry per CDR3 protein. The top ten hold under 30% of the sample, which has under 450,000 distinct CDR3 sequences, 16% seen once. The source material was PBMCs, mostly from graft donor cells, sampled 360 days after TCRalphabeta/CD19-depleted stem cell transplant. Receptor source: a boy less than two years old who had a stem cell transplant for Wiskott-Aldrich syndrome, so the T cells may come from the graft donor.

This clonotype was recorded a few times. V is TRBV7-8 and J is TRBJ2-5; TRBD2 might be the D (5 bases). V lost 2 bases and J lost 5, with 12 bases in between. The CDR3 runs 14 residues. Germline V gene sequence: CDR1 SGHVS, CDR2 FQNEAQ. CDR3 in amino acids: CASSLRGVDETQYF. Here the CDR3 DNA reads TGTGCCAGCAGCTTACGGGGTGTGGACGAGACCCAGTACTTC.

This sequence joins TRBV27 and TRBJ2-1; no clear D. The V gene lost 7 bases and the J gene lost 6 bases, with 16 bases spanning the gap. CDR1 and CDR2 from the germline V gene are MNHEY and SMNVEV (reference sequence). This CDR3 is built from 14 residues. The CDR3 DNA reads as TGTGCCAGCACCCCGAGTGGATGGCTCAATGAGCAGTTCTTC. It yields the protein CASTPSGWLNEQFF.

The J gene is TRBJ2-5, the V gene TRBV5-5, with D hard to call. CDR3 length: 13 amino acids. The V end lost 1 base, the J end lost 7 bases, and 11 bases lay between the germline ends. CDR1 and CDR2 (germline): SGHKS, YYEKEE (reference sequence). CDR3 nucleotides: TGTGCCAGCAGCTTGTTTGGGGTCGGGACCCAGTACTTC. This gives the protein CASSLFGVGTQYF.

This clonotype was counted at least ten times. The rearrangement uses TRBV15 and TRBJ2-5; TRBD1 matches at 9 bases. V was pared by 0 bases and J by 5 bases, with 13 bases of the junction left unmatched. CDR1 and CDR2 from the germline V gene are LNHNV and YYDKDF (reference sequence). The CDR3 extends over 18 amino acids. The CDR3, as DNA: TGTGCCACCAGCAGAGATTACGGTGGACAGGGGAGTGGGGAGACCCAGTACTTC. Translation: CATSRDYGGQGSGETQYF.

The chain has TRBV7-2 and TRBJ2-5, with D possibly matching TRBD1 (5 bases). Germline lookup yields CDR1 SGHTA and CDR2 FQGNSA. Trimming shortened V by 1 base and J by 5 bases, and 8 bases separated the two germline ends. This CDR3 has 13 amino acids. As DNA, the CDR3 is TGTGCCAGCAGCTTAGGACAGTATGAGACCCAGTACTTC. It encodes CASSLGQYETQYF.

This clonotype was counted between two and nine times. V is TRBV2 and J is TRBJ2-6, with 10 bases aligning to TRBD1. Germline V lookup: CDR1 SNHLY, CDR2 FYNNEI. The CDR3 has 16 amino acids. J lost 4 bases, V lost 5 bases, and 5 bases had no gene match. The CDR3 spells CASSSRQGAGANVLTF. The CDR3 nucleotides read TGTGCCAGCAGTTCCCGACAGGGGGCCGGGGCCAACGTCCTGACTTTC.

There are a few counts of this clonotype. The chain is built from TRBV7-2 and TRBJ1-5; D is ambiguous. This CDR3 spans 14 amino acids. Germline V gene data show CDR1 as SGHTA and CDR2 as FQGNSA. V was shortened by 2 bases and J by 5 bases, with 10 bases between the two germline ends. In DNA, the CDR3 is TGTGCCAGCAGCTTACCCGGGAAATATCAGCCCCAGCATTTT. Protein sequence: CASSLPGKYQPQHF.

This clonotype was found a few times. V is TRBV3-1 and J is TRBJ2-1; no firm D call. The CDR3 runs 16 residues. The V and J ends lost 3 bases and 2 bases respectively, with 14 bases between them. Germline V gives CDR1 LGHDT, CDR2 YNNKEL (reference sequence). The DNA of the CDR3 is TGTGCCAGCAGCCAGGACCAGCCAAATCCCTACAATGAGCAGTTCTTC. This sequence encodes CASSQDQPNPYNEQFF.

This clonotype was counted between two and nine times. The CDR3 spells CASSSKIQETQYF. CDR3 DNA: TGTGCCAGCAGCTCCAAAATCCAAGAGACCCAGTACTTC. The rearrangement links TRBV11-2 to TRBJ2-5, with no clear D. The length of the CDR3 is 13 residues. V lost 4 bases to trimming and J lost 1 base, with 7 bases between them. CDR1 and CDR2 from the germline V gene are SGHAT and FQNNGV.

This clonotype was picked up many times. The chain uses TRBV3-1 and TRBJ2-7, with D possibly TRBD2 on 6 matching bases. With 1 base removed from V and 2 bases from J, the gap between germline ends came to 12 bases. The CDR3 has 15 residues. Per the germline V gene, CDR1 is LGHDT and CDR2 is YNNKEL (reference sequence). CDR3 loop: CASSQVGGTPYEQYF. The CDR3 region has the DNA TGTGCCAGCAGCCAAGTTGGGGGGACCCCCTACGAGCAGTACTTC.

Remarks on this clonotype: A much larger clone lies one base from this, so it may be a read error. V is TRBV12-3 or TRBV12-4 and J is TRBJ2-5; D is perhaps TRBD2 (5 bases). The CDR3 has 11 amino acids. The CDR3 is CASSDWETEYF. The CDR3 bases are TGTGCCAGCAGTGACTGGGAGACCGAGTACTTC.

The chain couples TRBV29-1 to TRBJ1-1; perhaps TRBD1 as D (6 bases). CDR1 and CDR2 from the germline V gene are SQVTM and ANQGSEA. Trimming left V 6 bases short and J 3 bases short, with 11 bases between. This CDR3 has 12 residues. The CDR3 protein is CSVYRVHTEAFF. CDR3 in DNA: TGCAGCGTCTACAGGGTCCACACTGAAGCTTTCTTT.

The V call is TRBV11-2, the J call TRBJ2-1, with 9 bases aligning to TRBD1. Losses at the gene ends were 1 base for V and 2 bases for J; bases not matched to a gene: 15. Germline V gene sequence: CDR1 SGHAT, CDR2 FQNNGV. The CDR3 spans 20 residues. The CDR3 loop reads CASSLVSDRGWRMAYNEQFF. The CDR3 coding sequence is TGTGCCAGCAGCTTAGTTTCGGACAGGGGATGGCGGATGGCCTACAATGAGCAGTTCTTC. Looking up the rest from reference TRBV11-2 and TRBJ2-1 gives the full variable domain: EAGVAQSPRYKIIEKRQSVAFWCNPISGHATLYWYQQILGQGPKLLIQFQNNGVVDDSQLPKDRFSAERLKGVDSTLKIQPAKLEDSAVYLCASSLVSDRGWRMAYNEQFFGPGTRLTVL.

This clonotype was observed a handful of times. The CDR3 nucleotides read TGTGCCAGCAGCTTAGGCAGGGGGACCTATGGCTACACCTTC. This sequence encodes CASSLGRGTYGYTF. This rearrangement joins TRBV7-6 to TRBJ1-2; 7 nucleotides match TRBD1. This CDR3 is built from 14 residues. CDR1 and CDR2 from the germline V gene are SGHVS and FNYEAQ. Germline trimming cut 1 base from V and 4 bases from J; bases unmatched to any gene: 3.

The genes are TRBV6-1 and TRBJ1-5, with no clear D. V dropped 5 bases and J dropped 7 bases, with 9 bases sitting between them. CDR1 is MNHNS, CDR2 SASEGT, per germline. CDR3 size: 12 residues. The chain's CDR3 is CASSNAEQPQHF. The CDR3 DNA follows: TGTGCCAGCAGTAATGCAGAACAGCCCCAGCATTTT.

The chain is built from TRBV12-3 or TRBV12-4 and TRBJ2-4, with 12 bases identical to TRBD2. J was trimmed by 9 bases and V by 5 bases; bases with no gene match: 11. The CDR3 consists of 16 residues. This chain's CDR3 is CASSPRRTSGDGIQYF. CDR3 coding DNA: TGTGCCAGCAGTCCTCGGCGGACTAGCGGGGATGGCATTCAGTACTTC.

This clonotype has just a few counts. The rearrangement joins TRBV6-5 to TRBJ2-7, with TRBD1 identical over 11 bases. In germline, CDR1 is MNHEY, CDR2 SVGAGI. With V trimmed by 5 bases and J by 3 bases, 6 bases remained unmatched. The length of the CDR3 is 15 residues. CDR3 nucleotides: TGTGCCAGCAGTAACCGTGGGACAGGGGGCTACGAGCAGTACTTC. Its protein is CASSNRGTGGYEQYF.

The J gene is TRBJ2-3, the V gene TRBV29-1; the D is unclear. The germline V gene encodes CDR1 SQVTM and CDR2 ANQGSEA. The CDR3 extends over 14 amino acids. The CDR3 DNA reads as TGCAGTCTTTACGTGGGCAGCCCCACAGATACGCAGTATTTT. Encoded protein: CSLYVGSPTDTQYF.

There are a few counts of this clonotype. The gene calls are TRBV11-2 and TRBJ2-3, with 11 bases that match TRBD2. In germline, CDR1 is SGHAT, CDR2 FQNNGV. The CDR3 is 15 amino acids. Trimming at V came to 5 bases and at J to 6 bases, leaving 7 bases not matched to a gene. This CDR3 is CASSRSGRAGDTQYF. In DNA form, the CDR3 reads TGTGCCAGCAGCCGTAGCGGGAGGGCCGGCGATACGCAGTATTTT.

The chain joins TRBV7-9 to TRBJ2-7, with no clear D. With 5 bases removed from V and 5 bases from J, the gap between germline ends came to 7 bases. This CDR3 has 11 residues. Germline V lookup: CDR1 SEHNR, CDR2 FQNEAQ (reference sequence). CDR3 nucleotide sequence: TGTGCCAGCAGCCAACTGGACGAGCAGTACTTC. Translating it yields CASSQLDEQYF.

This CDR3 is CSAELSSGGTYNEQFF. For the CDR3, the DNA is TGCAGTGCTGAGCTCTCTAGCGGGGGAACCTACAATGAGCAGTTCTTC. The chain has TRBV20-1 and TRBJ2-1; 10 bases align to TRBD2. V was pared by 5 bases and J by 2 bases, with 9 bases of the junction left unmatched. The CDR3 is 16 amino acids. Germline loops: CDR1 DFQATT, CDR2 SNEGSKA (reference sequence).

Remarks on this clonotype: The junction shows a germline mismatch at one end, possibly a read error. This chain uses TRBV12-3 or TRBV12-4 with TRBJ2-3, with 7 bases aligning to TRBD2. The CDR3 has 19 residues. In nucleotides, the CDR3 is TGTGCCATCAGTTTATGGGGGTTGCCTAGCGGTAGCCCGGTAGATACGCAGTATTTT. Translating gives CAISLWGLPSGSPVDTQYF.

The sample holds a few counts of this clonotype. The chain couples TRBV10-3 to TRBJ2-7; no clear D. CDR1 is ENHRY, CDR2 SYGVKD, per germline. V was clipped by 7 bases and J by 3 bases, with 13 bases between them. The CDR3 is 13 amino acids. The CDR3 spells CAITSQAHYEQYF. The CDR3 bases are TGTGCCATCACCTCGCAGGCTCACTACGAGCAGTACTTC.

This clonotype has more than one count but fewer than ten. This chain joins TRBV3-1 and TRBJ2-7; 9 nucleotides agree with TRBD1. The CDR3 has 15 amino acids. Germline lookup yields CDR1 LGHDT and CDR2 YNNKEL (reference sequence). V shed 4 bases, J shed 2 bases, and the junction held 6 bases outside the gene matches. The CDR3 protein is CASSPRDRVAYEQYF. CDR3 bases: TGTGCCAGCAGCCCCCGGGACAGGGTCGCCTACGAGCAGTACTTC.